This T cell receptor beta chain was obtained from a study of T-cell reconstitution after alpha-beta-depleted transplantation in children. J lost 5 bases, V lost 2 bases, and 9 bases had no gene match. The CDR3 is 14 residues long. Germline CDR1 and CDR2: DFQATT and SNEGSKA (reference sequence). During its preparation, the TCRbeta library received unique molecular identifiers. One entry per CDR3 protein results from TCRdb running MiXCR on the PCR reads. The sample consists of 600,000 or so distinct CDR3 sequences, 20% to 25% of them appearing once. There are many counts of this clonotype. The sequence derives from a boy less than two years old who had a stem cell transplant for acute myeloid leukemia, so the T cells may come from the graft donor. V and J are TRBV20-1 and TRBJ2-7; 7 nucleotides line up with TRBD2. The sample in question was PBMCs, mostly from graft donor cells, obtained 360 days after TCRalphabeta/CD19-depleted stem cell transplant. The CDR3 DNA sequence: TGCAGTGCTAGATCCCTAGCGGACGTCCACGAGCAGTACTTC. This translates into CSARSLADVHEQYF.